These T cell receptor beta chains were read from a single sample in a study of CD8+ T cells in alopecia areata. The table came from immunoSEQ multiplex PCR; TCRdb's copy has only in-frame clones and leaves some out. This table has more than 10,000 clones, roughly 56% appearing once. Material: skin, obtained at week 0. The receptors derive from a human donor with alopecia areata. The CDR3 runs from the conserved cysteine through the conserved F or W. The order of the fields is J gene, clone size, D gene, V gene, CDR3 protein. A D gene is named only where the DNA matches it firmly. The listing skips clone size in some rows; elsewhere it reads once, few, many or a size class.

>TRBJ1-5|.|TRBD1|TRBV5-6
CASSLQGQPQHF
>TRBJ2-3|.|.|TRBV29-1
CSVLGTADTDTQYF
>TRBJ1-5|.|.|TRBV23-1
CASRPKHGISTYTDLNQPQHF
>TRBJ1-1|.|.|TRBV4-1
CASRGPLRNTEAFF
>TRBJ2-2|.|.|TRBV5-1
CASGTRDTGELFF
>TRBJ2-1|few|.|TRBV7-2
CASSSTLEAYNEQFF
>TRBJ2-7|.|.|TRBV2
CASRATGRRRDEQYF
>TRBJ2-1|few|TRBD1|TRBV5-1
CASSFDRDRDFF
>TRBJ2-3|.|.|TRBV29-1
CSVESRTPRTDTQYF
>TRBJ2-2|.|TRBD1|TRBV11-2
CASRRDRSTGELFF
>TRBJ2-3|.|.|TRBV29-1
CGVEPGTDTQYF
>TRBJ1-6|once|.|TRBV13
CASSFGGNSPLHF
>TRBJ2-3|.|.|TRBV11-2
CASSLAGVPTDTQYF
>TRBJ1-1|few|.|TRBV7-9
CASSPQGSEAFF
>TRBJ2-3|.|TRBD1|TRBV5-1
CASSLVRDSFNTDTQYF
>TRBJ2-7|few|.|TRBV25-1
CASSEGDRTEQYF
>TRBJ2-7|few|TRBD1|TRBV5-4
CASSLGHTGGSYEQYF
>TRBJ2-7|.|.|TRBV27
CASSPYGRGFQAYEQYF
>TRBJ2-1|.|.|TRBV27
CASSSHGVRNEQFF
>TRBJ1-1|.|.|TRBV5-1
CASSFFWGRGPNTEAFF
>TRBJ1-4|few|.|TRBV6-5
CASSYRAALNEKLFF
>TRBJ1-1|.|TRBD1|TRBV6-5
CASSYSGQGISEAFF
>TRBJ1-6|.|.|TRBV6-5
CASRTSWDGNSPLHF
>TRBJ2-2|.|TRBD1|TRBV6-5
CASRRQGAVTGELFF
>TRBJ1-2|.|.|TRBV9
CASSAQENGGYTF
>TRBJ1-4|.|.|TRBV4-1
CASSQDPTARGEKLFF
>TRBJ1-1|.|TRBD1|TRBV27
CASSLGRAGGMNTEAFF
>TRBJ1-2|.|.|TRBV2
CASSDQVQSHGYTF
>TRBJ2-1|.|.|TRBV7-3
CASSLNVGVYNEQFF
>TRBJ1-1|.|.|TRBV11-2
CASSLNGFLNTEAFF
>TRBJ1-2|.|.|TRBV30
CAWSVRYLRNYGYTF
>TRBJ1-2|.|TRBD1|TRBV15
CATSRGRQGGFGYTF
>TRBJ1-1|.|.|TRBV5-1
CASSLVILSLTANTEAFF
>TRBJ1-1|few|.|TRBV7-3
CASSLKTARDTEAFF
>TRBJ2-3|.|TRBD2|TRBV5-1
CASSLPGGAADTQYF
>TRBJ2-1|.|.|TRBV27
CASSPPTYSYNEQFF
>TRBJ2-5|few|.|TRBV7-6
CASSYVGDPGETQYF
>TRBJ2-1|few|TRBD2|TRBV25-1
CASTPPSGGGNEQFF
>TRBJ2-1|.|.|TRBV7-3
CASSLDGHEQFF
>TRBJ2-3|few|.|TRBV7-2
CASSLGGTLSTDTQYF
>TRBJ1-6|.|.|TRBV10-2
CASSELGGNSPLHF
>TRBJ2-4|.|TRBD1|TRBV4-1
CASSLQPGQAKNIQYF
>TRBJ2-2|.|.|TRBV6-5
CASRARGELFF
>TRBJ2-7|few|TRBD1|TRBV2
CASRRDRGWNEQYF